The 7 T cell receptor beta chains below all came from one sample that was sequenced in a study of blood T cells in healthy people across ages. The second PCR ran about 6 to 11 cycles with a sample-barcoded 5' primer and J-beta primers. From the 5' RACE reads, TCRdb called clonotypes with MiXCR, one entry per CDR3 protein. The sample includes fewer than 950,000 distinct CDR3 sequences, 50% to 65% of them seen just once. The sequencing input was blood. These receptors all come from a man older than 75 in good health.

The V gene is TRBV6-1, the J gene TRBJ2-7, with 11 bases that match TRBD2. The germline V gene has CDR1 MNHNS and CDR2 SASEGT. This CDR3 comprises 14 residues. V lost 6 bases and J lost 3; bases outside the gene matches: 4. DNA for the CDR3: TGTGCCAGCAGAAGGACTAGCGGGCTCTACGAGCAGTACTTC. Amino acids: CASRRTSGLYEQYF.

This clonotype occurred a few times. The V gene is TRBV5-1, the J gene TRBJ2-1; 9 nucleotides agree with TRBD2. V shed 4 bases, J shed 4 bases, and the junction held 9 bases outside the gene matches. The germline V gene encodes CDR1 SGHRS and CDR2 YFSETQ. The CDR3 is 16 amino acids. CDR3 residues: CASSPHTSGSYNEQFF. Written as DNA, the CDR3 is TGCGCCAGCAGCCCGCATACTAGCGGGTCATACAATGAGCAGTTCTTC.

This rearrangement joins TRBV5-1 to TRBJ2-1; 7 nucleotides agree with TRBD2. Per the germline V gene, CDR1 is SGHRS and CDR2 is YFSETQ. The CDR3 is made up of 15 amino acids. V was pared by 1 base and J by 2 bases, with 3 bases of the junction left unmatched. The CDR3 spells CASSLFAGAYNEQFF. The DNA of the CDR3 is TGCGCCAGCAGCTTGTTCGCGGGAGCCTACAATGAGCAGTTCTTC.

This sequence joins TRBV2 and TRBJ1-1; D is unclear. V lost 4 bases to trimming and J lost 1 base, with 10 bases between them. The CDR3 runs 14 residues. The V gene's germline CDR1 is SNHLY and CDR2 FYNNEI. The CDR3: CASSVRVSNTEAFF. The CDR3 region has the DNA TGTGCCAGCAGTGTTCGGGTCTCGAACACTGAAGCTTTCTTT.

The CDR3 protein is CATSTGQQVQETQYF. Written as DNA, the CDR3 is TGTGCCACCTCTACGGGACAGCAAGTTCAAGAGACCCAGTACTTC. The chain recombines TRBV24-1 with TRBJ2-5, with 7 bases lining up with TRBD1. The CDR3 contains 15 residues. Per the germline V gene, CDR1 is KGHDR and CDR2 is SFDVKD. V trimming: 9 bases; J trimming: 2 bases; junction bases outside the gene matches: 11.

The gene calls are TRBV20-1 and TRBJ2-4, with D hard to call. Matching the DNA end better, TRBJ2-7 makes the J call doubtful. CDR3 length: 11 amino acids. The germline V gene has CDR1 DFQATT and CDR2 SNEGSKA (reference sequence). Here the CDR3 DNA reads TGCAGTGCTAGGTCTGGGGTCGAGCAGTACTTC. This sequence encodes CSARSGVEQYF.

The CDR3 bases are TGCAGTGCTAGAGATACCGGCCAGAACAATGAGCAGTTCTTC. Encoded protein: CSARDTGQNNEQFF. The rearrangement links TRBV20-1 to TRBJ2-1, with D hard to call. The germline CDR1 and CDR2 sequences are DFQATT and SNEGSKA (reference sequence). Trimming stripped 0 bases from V and 5 bases from J, with 11 bases between. This CDR3 is built from 14 residues.